These 10 T cell receptor beta chains were sequenced from one sample in a study of blood T cell repertoires in COVID-19. Here immunoSEQ multiplex PCR was the method, and the copy in TCRdb shows in-frame clones only, minus some. The sample lists approximately 54,000 clones, roughly 84% seen once, with around 4% in the top ten. What was sequenced was peripheral blood. These receptors all stem from a man older than 75 with active COVID-19.

This chain connects TRBV18 to TRBJ2-1; possible D gene TRBD1, 6 bases. Germline V gives CDR1 KGHSH, CDR2 LQKENI. Trimming shortened V by 2 bases and J by 7 bases, and 15 bases separated the two germline ends. This CDR3 contains 15 residues. For the CDR3, the DNA is TGTGCCAGCTCACCAGCGAGGGGGACGCGGAATGAGCAGTTCTTC. Its translation is CASSPARGTRNEQFF.

V usage is TRBV9 and J usage is TRBJ2-5, with 8 bases lining up with TRBD1. Per germline, CDR1 SGDLS and CDR2 YYNGEE. V lost 3 bases, J lost 4 bases, and 11 bases stayed unmatched. The CDR3 contains 16 residues. Written as DNA, the CDR3 is TGTGCCAGCAGCGAGGTCTCCTCCCAGGGGGCAGAGACCCAGTACTTC. Protein product: CASSEVSSQGAETQYF.

The V and J genes are TRBV19 and TRBJ2-3, with TRBD2 matching over 9 bases. The V segment lost 4 bases and the J segment 2 bases; nucleotides outside the gene matches: 7. In germline, CDR1 is LNHDA, CDR2 SQIVND (reference sequence). The CDR3 runs to 16 residues. In DNA, the CDR3 is TGTGCCAGTAGTAAGGGACTAGCCGACTACACAGATACGCAGTATTTT. Its protein product is CASSKGLADYTDTQYF.

V is TRBV18 and J is TRBJ1-3; D may be TRBD1 (5 bases). The CDR3 is 15 amino acids. Germline V gene data show CDR1 as KGHSH and CDR2 as LQKENI. Trimming removed 1 base at V and 4 bases at J, with 11 bases between. This chain's CDR3 is CASSPQGPTGNTIYF. The CDR3 nucleotides are TGTGCCAGCTCACCACAGGGGCCAACAGGAAACACCATATATTTT.

J is TRBJ2-5 and V is TRBV11-2; no reliable D call. V lost 6 bases, J lost 5 bases, and 19 bases lay in between. CDR3 length: 15 amino acids. Germline-derived CDR1 and CDR2 are SGHAT and FQNNGV. CDR3 coding DNA: TGTGCCAGCAGGGGTATGGCAGCGCCTAGGGAGACCCAGTACTTC. This gives the protein CASRGMAAPRETQYF.

V and J are TRBV27 and TRBJ1-6; 10 nucleotides match TRBD1. Germline assignment: CDR1 MNHEY and CDR2 SMNVEV (reference sequence). Germline trimming cut 4 bases from V and 8 bases from J; bases unmatched to any gene: 2. The CDR3 totals 14 residues. CDR3 sequence: CASSSGTGDSPLHF. Written as DNA, the CDR3 is TGTGCCAGCAGTTCCGGGACAGGGGATTCACCCCTCCACTTT.

This chain connects TRBV28 to TRBJ2-1; tentatively, D is TRBD2 (6 bases). CDR3 size: 13 residues. Germline V gene data show CDR1 as MDHEN and CDR2 as SYDVKM. V shed 6 bases and J shed 12 bases, with 18 bases lying between them. This CDR3 is CASSLGDLGRQFF. CDR3 nucleotide sequence: TGTGCCAGCAGCCTTGGGGACTTAGGTAGGCAGTTCTTC.

CDR3 region: CASSLDRRAYNSPLHF. The CDR3 bases are TGTGCCAGCAGCTTAGATCGCCGCGCCTATAATTCACCCCTCCACTTT. The J gene is TRBJ1-6, the V gene TRBV11-2; the D is unclear. Trimming pared 0 bases from V and 2 bases from J, leaving 8 bases between. This CDR3 spans 16 amino acids. CDR1 and CDR2 from the germline V gene are SGHAT and FQNNGV.

V usage is TRBV5-1 and J usage is TRBJ2-3, with D possibly matching TRBD2 (5 bases). V lost 4 bases, J lost 0 bases, and 15 bases lay in between. The germline V gene encodes CDR1 SGHRS and CDR2 YFSETQ. The CDR3 is 16 amino acids. The CDR3 DNA reads TGCGCCAGCAGCCCCACCCCTTCGGGAAGCACAGATACGCAGTATTTT. It codes for CASSPTPSGSTDTQYF.

The rearrangement uses TRBV27 and TRBJ2-7, with 7 bases aligning to TRBD2. V lost 10 bases, J lost 3 bases, and 9 bases stayed unmatched. CDR1 MNHEY and CDR2 SMNVEV come from the germline V gene (reference sequence). This CDR3 has 13 residues. In DNA form, the CDR3 reads TGTGCCACCGCTAGCGGACCCTACTACGAGCAGTACTTC. Its translation is CATASGPYYEQYF.